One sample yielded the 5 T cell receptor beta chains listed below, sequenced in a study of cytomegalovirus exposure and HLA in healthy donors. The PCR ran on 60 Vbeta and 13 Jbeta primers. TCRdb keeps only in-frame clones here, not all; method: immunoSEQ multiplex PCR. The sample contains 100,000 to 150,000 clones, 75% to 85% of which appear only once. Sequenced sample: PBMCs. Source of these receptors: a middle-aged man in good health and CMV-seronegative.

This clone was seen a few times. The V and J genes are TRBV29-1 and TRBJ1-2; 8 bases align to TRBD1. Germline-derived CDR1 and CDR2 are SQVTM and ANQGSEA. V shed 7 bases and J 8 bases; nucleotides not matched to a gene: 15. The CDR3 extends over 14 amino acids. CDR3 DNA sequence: TGCAGCGCCCCCAGGGACAGGTTTGAAGTCGGCTACACCTTC. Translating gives CSAPRDRFEVGYTF.

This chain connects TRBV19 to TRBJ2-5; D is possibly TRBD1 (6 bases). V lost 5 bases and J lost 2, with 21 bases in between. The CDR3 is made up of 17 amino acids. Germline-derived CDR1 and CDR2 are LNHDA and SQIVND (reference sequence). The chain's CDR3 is CASSSLADGTQQETQYF. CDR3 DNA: TGTGCCAGTAGTTCACTGGCTGATGGGACACAACAAGAGACCCAGTACTTC.

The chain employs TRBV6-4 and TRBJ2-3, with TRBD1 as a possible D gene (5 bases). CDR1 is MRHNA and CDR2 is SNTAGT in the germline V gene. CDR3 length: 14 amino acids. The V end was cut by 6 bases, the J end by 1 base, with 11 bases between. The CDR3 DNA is TGTGCCAGCAGCCCCACAGGAGGCACAGATACGCAGTATTTT. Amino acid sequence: CASSPTGGTDTQYF.

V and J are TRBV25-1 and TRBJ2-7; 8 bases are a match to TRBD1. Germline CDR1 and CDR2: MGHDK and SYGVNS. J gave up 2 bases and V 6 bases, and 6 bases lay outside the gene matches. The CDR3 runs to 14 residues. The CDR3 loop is CASRPDRAPYEQYF. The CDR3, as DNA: TGTGCCAGCAGACCGGACAGGGCTCCCTACGAGCAGTACTTC.

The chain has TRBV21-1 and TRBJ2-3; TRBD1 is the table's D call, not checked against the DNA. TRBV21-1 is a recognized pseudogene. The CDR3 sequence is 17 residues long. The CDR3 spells CASSKGVIGQGLDTQYF. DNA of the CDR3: TGTGCCAGCAGCAAAGGTGTGATCGGACAGGGGTTGGATACGCAGTATTTT.